The rows below give T cell receptor beta chains drawn from one sample of a study of regulatory T cells in long-lasting Graves disease. Using its own MiXCR run on the multiplex PCR reads, TCRdb lists one record per CDR3 protein. Among 200,000 to 250,000 distinct CDR3 sequences listed, approximately 20% were seen once. The input for sequencing was peripheral blood mononuclear cells (PBMCs), taken at new diagnosis, from a patient treated with antithyroid drugs. All receptors derive from a female donor with Graves disease. Each CDR3 is given with its conserved first and last residue. The D gene is left open where the match is weak. Not every row has a clone size; where given, it reads once, few, many or a size class.

cdr3_aa: CASSVGYEQYF
cdr3_nt: TGTGCCAGTAGCGTCGGTTACGAGCAGTACTTC
clone_size: many
d_call: NA
j_call: TRBJ2-7
v_call: TRBV19

cdr3_aa: CASSLGVTEQYF
cdr3_nt: TGTGCCAGCAGCTTAGGAGTAACCGAGCAGTACTTC
clone_size: many
d_call: NA
j_call: TRBJ2-7
v_call: TRBV11-3

cdr3_aa: CASSDILAVNEQFF
cdr3_nt: TGTGCCAGCAGTGACATACTAGCGGTAAATGAGCAGTTCTTC
clone_size: NA
d_call: TRBD2
j_call: TRBJ2-1
v_call: TRBV2

cdr3_aa: CASSFSGGAYNEQFF
cdr3_nt: TGTGCCAGCAGCTTTTCGGGAGGGGCCTACAATGAGCAGTTCTTC
clone_size: many
d_call: TRBD2
j_call: TRBJ2-1
v_call: TRBV7-2

cdr3_aa: CASSLEGGFSYNEQFF
cdr3_nt: TGTGCCAGCAGCTTAGAGGGAGGATTTTCCTACAATGAGCAGTTCTTC
clone_size: NA
d_call: NA
j_call: TRBJ2-1
v_call: TRBV11-3

cdr3_aa: CASSIIASGRGGTQYF
cdr3_nt: TGTGCCAGTAGTATAATTGCTAGCGGTCGCGGGGGGACCCAGTACTTC
clone_size: many
d_call: TRBD2
j_call: TRBJ2-5
v_call: TRBV19

cdr3_aa: CASSVEGGDSDLYGYTF
cdr3_nt: TGTGCCAGCAGCGTAGAGGGGGGGGACAGTGATCTCTATGGCTACACCTTC
clone_size: many
d_call: TRBD1
j_call: TRBJ1-2
v_call: TRBV9

cdr3_aa: CASRDLGSYEQYF
cdr3_nt: TGTGCCAGCAGAGACCTGGGGTCCTACGAGCAGTACTTC
clone_size: many
d_call: NA
j_call: TRBJ2-7
v_call: TRBV6-1

cdr3_aa: CASSLANRGTDTQYF
cdr3_nt: TGTGCCAGCAGCTTAGCTAACAGGGGCACAGATACGCAGTATTTT
clone_size: many
d_call: NA
j_call: TRBJ2-3
v_call: TRBV7-2

cdr3_aa: CASSTRGQGGAVDTEAFF
cdr3_nt: TGTGCCAGCAGTACGCGGGGACAGGGGGGTGCGGTTGACACTGAAGCTTTCTTT
clone_size: many
d_call: TRBD1
j_call: TRBJ1-1
v_call: TRBV27

cdr3_aa: CASSRSRDRVLYGYTF
cdr3_nt: TGTGCCAGCAGCCGAAGTAGGGACAGGGTACTCTATGGCTACACCTTC
clone_size: many
d_call: TRBD1
j_call: TRBJ1-2
v_call: TRBV11-3

cdr3_aa: CASSLGAGVNTGELFF
cdr3_nt: TGTGCCAGCAGCTTAGGAGCGGGAGTGAACACCGGGGAGCTGTTTTTT
clone_size: many
d_call: TRBD2
j_call: TRBJ2-2
v_call: TRBV7-2

cdr3_aa: CASRGTSNTEAFF
cdr3_nt: TGTGCCAGCAGAGGGACATCCAACACTGAAGCTTTCTTT
clone_size: many
d_call: NA
j_call: TRBJ1-1
v_call: TRBV6-2/TRBV6-3

cdr3_aa: CASSQWTGDGYTF
cdr3_nt: TGTGCCAGCAGCCAATGGACAGGGGACGGCTACACCTTC
clone_size: many
d_call: TRBD1
j_call: TRBJ1-2
v_call: TRBV3-1

cdr3_aa: CASSTEGQVNQPQHF
cdr3_nt: TGTGCCAGCAGCACCGAGGGACAGGTAAATCAGCCCCAACATTTT
clone_size: many
d_call: TRBD1
j_call: TRBJ1-5
v_call: TRBV9

cdr3_aa: CAISESETHRDDTQYF
cdr3_nt: TGTGCCATCAGTGAGTCAGAGACACACAGGGACGATACGCAGTATTTT
clone_size: many
d_call: NA
j_call: TRBJ2-3
v_call: TRBV10-3

cdr3_aa: CAWYTGGRETQYF
cdr3_nt: TGTGCCTGGTATACAGGGGGCCGGGAGACCCAGTACTTC
clone_size: many
d_call: TRBD1
j_call: TRBJ2-5
v_call: TRBV30

cdr3_aa: CSASRPGRNYEQYF
cdr3_nt: TGCAGTGCTAGTCGACCAGGGAGAAACTACGAGCAGTACTTC
clone_size: many
d_call: NA
j_call: TRBJ2-7
v_call: TRBV20-1

cdr3_aa: CASSQGSGWAYEQYF
cdr3_nt: TGCGCCAGCAGCCAAGGCAGCGGGTGGGCCTACGAGCAGTACTTC
clone_size: many
d_call: NA
j_call: TRBJ2-7
v_call: TRBV4-1

cdr3_aa: CASSLGGGGRAWETQYF
cdr3_nt: TGTGCCAGCAGTTTAGGTGGGGGGGGGAGGGCCTGGGAGACCCAGTACTTC
clone_size: many
d_call: TRBD2
j_call: TRBJ2-5
v_call: TRBV12-3/TRBV12-4

cdr3_aa: CSLSAGGAGDSYEQYF
cdr3_nt: TGCAGCTTATCGGCAGGGGGCGCGGGGGACTCCTACGAGCAGTACTTC
clone_size: NA
d_call: NA
j_call: TRBJ2-7
v_call: TRBV29-1

cdr3_aa: CASSVGQQYQETQYF
cdr3_nt: TGTGCCAGCAGCGTGGGACAGCAGTACCAAGAGACCCAGTACTTC
clone_size: many
d_call: TRBD1
j_call: TRBJ2-5
v_call: TRBV3-1

cdr3_aa: CASRPRRGLGNTIYF
cdr3_nt: TGTGCCAGTAGGCCTCGACGAGGGCTTGGAAACACCATATATTTT
clone_size: many
d_call: NA
j_call: TRBJ1-3
v_call: TRBV19

cdr3_aa: CASSLGGGFQGNEQFF
cdr3_nt: TGTGCCAGCAGCTTAGGGGGCGGGTTCCAGGGGAATGAGCAGTTCTTC
clone_size: many
d_call: NA
j_call: TRBJ2-1
v_call: TRBV7-2